This paragraph covers one T cell receptor beta chain sequence. The data belong to a study of T-cell memory formation after mild COVID-19. Looking at the study overall: There were largely donor-specific TCR clusters.

Sample barcodes and UMIs were carried by the TCR alpha and TCR beta cDNA libraries that 5'RACE generated with constant-segment primers. TCRdb redid the calling of the 5' RACE reads with MiXCR, one entry per CDR3 protein. The data show roughly 550,000 distinct CDR3 sequences, 20% seen once. V lost 9 bases to trimming and J lost 1 base, with 15 bases between them. The CDR3 is made up of 14 amino acids. The receptor was derived from an adult woman who had mild COVID-19 (a few samples of this study predate the infection). Cell type and time point are not known. The rearrangement links TRBV12-3 or TRBV12-4 to TRBJ1-2, with D perhaps matching TRBD1 (5 bases). The sample comprised PBMCs or a T cell subset sorted from them (not recorded which). CDR3 loop: CASGGVRVNYGYTF. The CDR3 DNA reads TGTGCCAGTGGAGGGGTGAGGGTTAACTATGGCTACACCTTC.